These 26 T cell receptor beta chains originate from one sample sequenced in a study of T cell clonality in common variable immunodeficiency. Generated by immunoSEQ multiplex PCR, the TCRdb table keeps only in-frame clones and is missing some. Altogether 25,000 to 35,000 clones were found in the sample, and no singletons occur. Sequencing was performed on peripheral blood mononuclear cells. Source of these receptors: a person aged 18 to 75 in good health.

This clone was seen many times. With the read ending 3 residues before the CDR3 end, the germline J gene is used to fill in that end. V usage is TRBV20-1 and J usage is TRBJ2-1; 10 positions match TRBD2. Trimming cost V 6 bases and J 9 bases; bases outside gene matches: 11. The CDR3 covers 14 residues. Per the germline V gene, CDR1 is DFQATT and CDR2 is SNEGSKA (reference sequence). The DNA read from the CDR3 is TGCAGTGCCCCAAGCGGGGGGGCGGGGTGTGAG. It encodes CSAPSGGAGCE. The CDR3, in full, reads CSAPSGGAGCEQFF.

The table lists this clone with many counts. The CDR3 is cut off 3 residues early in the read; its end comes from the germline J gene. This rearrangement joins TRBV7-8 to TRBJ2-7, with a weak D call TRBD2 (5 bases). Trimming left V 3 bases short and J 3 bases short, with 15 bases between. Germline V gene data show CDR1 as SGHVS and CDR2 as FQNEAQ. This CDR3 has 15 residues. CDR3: CASSFGSGAGYEQYF. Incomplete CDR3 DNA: TGTGCCAGCAGCTTTGGTTCAGGTGCGGGCTACGAG.

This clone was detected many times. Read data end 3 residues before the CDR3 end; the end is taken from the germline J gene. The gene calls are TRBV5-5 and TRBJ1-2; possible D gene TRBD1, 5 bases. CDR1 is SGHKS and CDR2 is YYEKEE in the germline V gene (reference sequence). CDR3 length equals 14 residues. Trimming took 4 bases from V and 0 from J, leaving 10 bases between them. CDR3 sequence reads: CASSGARPNYGYTF. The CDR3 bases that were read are TGTGCCAGCAGCGGGGCCCGGCCTAACTATGGC. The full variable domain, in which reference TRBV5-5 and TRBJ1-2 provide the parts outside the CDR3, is DAGVTQSPTHLIKTRGQQVTLRCSPISGHKSVSWYQQVLGQGPQFIFQYYEKEERGRGNFPDRFSARQFPNYSSELNVNALLLGDSALYLCASSGARPNYGYTFGSGTRLTVV.

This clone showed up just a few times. CDR3 in amino acids: CASSPGQGTSYEQYF. CDR3 bases read: TGTGCCAGCAGCCCAGGGCAGGGAACCTCCTACGAG. The chain uses TRBV7-6 and TRBJ2-7, with a tentative D call TRBD1 (5 bases). The read terminates 3 residues before the CDR3 end, so the remaining end is supplied by the germline J gene. CDR1 and CDR2 (germline): SGHVS, FNYEAQ. V gave up 5 bases and J gave up 0 bases, with 14 bases separating them. There are 15 residues in the CDR3.

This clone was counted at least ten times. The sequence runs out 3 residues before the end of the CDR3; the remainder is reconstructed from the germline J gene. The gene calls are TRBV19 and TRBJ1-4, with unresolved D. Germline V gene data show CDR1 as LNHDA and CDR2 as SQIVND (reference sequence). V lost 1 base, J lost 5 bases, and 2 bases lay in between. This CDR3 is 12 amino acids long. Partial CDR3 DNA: TGTGCCAGTAGTATAGCGAATGAAAAA. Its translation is CASSIANEK. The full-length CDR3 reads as CASSIANEKLFF.

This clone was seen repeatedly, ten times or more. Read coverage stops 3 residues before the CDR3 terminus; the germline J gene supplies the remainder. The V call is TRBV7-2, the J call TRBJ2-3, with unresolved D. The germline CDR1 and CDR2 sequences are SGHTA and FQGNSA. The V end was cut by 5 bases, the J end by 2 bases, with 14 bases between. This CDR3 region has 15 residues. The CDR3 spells CASSERPGTTDTQYF. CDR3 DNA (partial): TGTGCCAGCAGCGAGAGGCCAGGTACCACAGATACG.

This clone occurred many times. CDR3 residues: CASSPRDRVREKLFF. Partial CDR3 DNA: TGTGCCAGCAGCCCCAGGGACAGGGTGCGCGAAAAA. The chain couples TRBV6-2 or TRBV6-3 to TRBJ1-4; 9 bases are shared with TRBD1. Read sequence stops 3 residues before the CDR3 end, and the germline J gene provides the missing end. The junction had 10 bases not matched to a gene; V was cut back by 6 bases and J by 8 bases. Germline-derived CDR1 and CDR2 are MNHEY and SVGEGT. This CDR3 region has 15 residues.

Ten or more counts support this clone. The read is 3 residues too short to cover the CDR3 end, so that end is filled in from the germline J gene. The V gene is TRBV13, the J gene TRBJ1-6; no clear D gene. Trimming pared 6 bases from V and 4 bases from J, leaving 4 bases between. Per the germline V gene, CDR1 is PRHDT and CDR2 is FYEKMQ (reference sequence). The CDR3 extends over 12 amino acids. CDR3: CASSPYNSPLHF. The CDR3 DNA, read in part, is TGTGCCAGCAGTCCTTATAATTCACCC.

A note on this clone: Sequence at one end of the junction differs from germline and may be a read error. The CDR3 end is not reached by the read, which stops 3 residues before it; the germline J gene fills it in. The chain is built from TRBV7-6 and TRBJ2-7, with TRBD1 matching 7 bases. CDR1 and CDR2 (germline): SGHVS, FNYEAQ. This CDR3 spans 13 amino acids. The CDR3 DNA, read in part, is TGTTCCAGCAGCTTAGGACAGGCCTACGAG. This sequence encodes CSSSLGQAYE. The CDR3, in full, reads CSSSLGQAYEQYF.

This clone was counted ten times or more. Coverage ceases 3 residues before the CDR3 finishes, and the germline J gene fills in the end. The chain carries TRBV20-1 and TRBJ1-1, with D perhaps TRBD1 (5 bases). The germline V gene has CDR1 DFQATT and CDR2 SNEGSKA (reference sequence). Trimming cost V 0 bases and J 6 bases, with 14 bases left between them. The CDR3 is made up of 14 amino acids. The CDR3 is CSARDGGSPSEAFF. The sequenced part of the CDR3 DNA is TGCAGTGCTAGAGATGGGGGGAGTCCTTCTGAA.

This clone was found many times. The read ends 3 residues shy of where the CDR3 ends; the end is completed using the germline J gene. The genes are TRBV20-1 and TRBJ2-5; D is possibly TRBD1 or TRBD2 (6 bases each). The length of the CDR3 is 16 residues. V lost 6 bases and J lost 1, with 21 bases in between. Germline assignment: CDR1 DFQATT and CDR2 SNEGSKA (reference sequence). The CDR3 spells CSARGPGGTPQETQYF. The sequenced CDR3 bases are TGCAGTGCCAGGGGCCCCGGCGGGACACCCCAAGAGACC.

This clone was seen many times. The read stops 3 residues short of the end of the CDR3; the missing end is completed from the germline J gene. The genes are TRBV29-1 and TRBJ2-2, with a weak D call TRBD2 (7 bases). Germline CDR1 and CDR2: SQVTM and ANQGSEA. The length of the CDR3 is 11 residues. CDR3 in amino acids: CSVRGGEKLFF. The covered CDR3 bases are TGCAGCGTAAGGGGGGGTGAAAAG.

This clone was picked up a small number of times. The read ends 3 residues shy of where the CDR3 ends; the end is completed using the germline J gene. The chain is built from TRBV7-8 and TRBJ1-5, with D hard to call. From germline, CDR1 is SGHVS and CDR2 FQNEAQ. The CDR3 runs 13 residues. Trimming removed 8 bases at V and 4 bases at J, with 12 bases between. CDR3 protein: CASRRTDNQPQHF. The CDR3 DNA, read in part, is TGTGCCAGCCGAAGGACTGATAATCAGCCC.

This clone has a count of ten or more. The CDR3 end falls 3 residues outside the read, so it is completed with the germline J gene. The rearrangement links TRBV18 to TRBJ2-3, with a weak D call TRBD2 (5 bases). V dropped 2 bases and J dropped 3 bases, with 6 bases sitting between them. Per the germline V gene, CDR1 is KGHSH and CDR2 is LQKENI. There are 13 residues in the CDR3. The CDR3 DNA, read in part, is TGTGCCAGCTCACCAACGGGGACAGATACG. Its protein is CASSPTGTDT. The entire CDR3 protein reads CASSPTGTDTQYF.

The CDR3 loop is CASSYSGQPQHF. CDR3 DNA, as far as it was read: TGTGCCAGCAGTTACTCAGGTCAGCCC. The genes are TRBV6-2 or TRBV6-3 and TRBJ1-5; D gene uncertain. The DNA ends 3 residues before the CDR3 does, and the rest of the CDR3 is filled in from the germline J gene. CDR3 length: 12 amino acids. Germline V gene data show CDR1 as MNHEY and CDR2 as SVGEGT. V lost 0 bases, J lost 6 bases, and 3 bases lay in between.

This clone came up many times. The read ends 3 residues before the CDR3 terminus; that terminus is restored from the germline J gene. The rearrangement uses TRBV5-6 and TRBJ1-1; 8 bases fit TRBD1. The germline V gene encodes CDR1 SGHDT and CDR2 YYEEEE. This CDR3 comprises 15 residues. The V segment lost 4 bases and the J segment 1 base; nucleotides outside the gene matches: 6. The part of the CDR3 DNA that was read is TGTGCCAGCAGCCCAGACACAGGGGGGAACACTGAA. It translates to CASSPDTGGNTE. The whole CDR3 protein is CASSPDTGGNTEAFF.

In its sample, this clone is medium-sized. CDR3 DNA (partial): TGTGCCAGCAGCTTAAACGGGGGCTCTGGGGCCAACGTC. This translates into CASSLNGGSGANV. The entire CDR3 sequence reads CASSLNGGSGANVLTF. V and J are TRBV7-3 and TRBJ2-6; weak D call: TRBD2 (6 bases). The read falls 3 residues short of the CDR3 end, and the missing part is taken from the germline J gene. CDR1 and CDR2 (germline): SGHTA, FQGTGA. V was clipped by 1 base and J by 0 bases, with 7 bases between them. The CDR3 is 16 residues long.

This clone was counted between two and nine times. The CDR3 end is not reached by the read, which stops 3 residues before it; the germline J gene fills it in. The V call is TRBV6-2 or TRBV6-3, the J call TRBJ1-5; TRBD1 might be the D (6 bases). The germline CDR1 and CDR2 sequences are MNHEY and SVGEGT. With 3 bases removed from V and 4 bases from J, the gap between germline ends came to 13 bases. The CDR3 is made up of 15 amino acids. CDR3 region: CASSYVAGTNQPQHF. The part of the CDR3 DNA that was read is TGTGCCAGCAGTTATGTAGCAGGGACAAATCAGCCC.

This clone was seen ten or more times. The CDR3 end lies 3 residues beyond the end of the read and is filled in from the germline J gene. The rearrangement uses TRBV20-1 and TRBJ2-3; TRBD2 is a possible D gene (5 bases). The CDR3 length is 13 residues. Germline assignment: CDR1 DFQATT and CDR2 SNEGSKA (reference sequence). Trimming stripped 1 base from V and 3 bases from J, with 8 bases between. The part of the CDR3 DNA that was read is TGCAGTGCTAGAGTCCGCGGGACAGATACG. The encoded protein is CSARVRGTDT. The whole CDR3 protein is CSARVRGTDTQYF.

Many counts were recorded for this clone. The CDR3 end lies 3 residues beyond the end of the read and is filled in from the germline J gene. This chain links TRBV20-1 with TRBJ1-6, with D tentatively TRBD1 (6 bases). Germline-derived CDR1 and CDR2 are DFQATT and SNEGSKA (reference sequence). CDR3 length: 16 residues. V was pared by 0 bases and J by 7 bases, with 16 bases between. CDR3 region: CSARDDRLRTNSPLHF. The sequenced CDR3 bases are TGCAGTGCTAGAGATGACAGGTTGCGGACAAATTCACCC.

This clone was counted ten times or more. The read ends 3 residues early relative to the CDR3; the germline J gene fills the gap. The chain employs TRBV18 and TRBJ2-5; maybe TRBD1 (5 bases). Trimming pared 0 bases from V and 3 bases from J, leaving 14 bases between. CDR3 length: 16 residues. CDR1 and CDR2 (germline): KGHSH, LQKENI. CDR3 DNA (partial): TGTGCCAGCTCACCACCAGGGGTCCCCGGTGAAGAGACC. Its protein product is CASSPPGVPGEET. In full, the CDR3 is CASSPPGVPGEETQYF.

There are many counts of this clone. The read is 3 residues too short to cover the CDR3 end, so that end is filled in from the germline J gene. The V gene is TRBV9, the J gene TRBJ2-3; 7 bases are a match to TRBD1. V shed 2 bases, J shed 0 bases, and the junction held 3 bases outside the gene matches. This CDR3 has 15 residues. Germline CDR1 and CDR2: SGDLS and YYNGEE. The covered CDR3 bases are TGTGCCAGCAGCGTCGGGACAGTAAGCACAGATACG. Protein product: CASSVGTVSTDT. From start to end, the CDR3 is CASSVGTVSTDTQYF.

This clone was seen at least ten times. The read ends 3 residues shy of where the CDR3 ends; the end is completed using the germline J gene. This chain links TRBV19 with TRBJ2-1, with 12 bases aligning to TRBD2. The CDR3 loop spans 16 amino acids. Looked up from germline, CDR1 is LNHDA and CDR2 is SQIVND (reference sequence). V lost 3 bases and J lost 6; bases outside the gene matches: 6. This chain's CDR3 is CASSILLAGGTNEQFF. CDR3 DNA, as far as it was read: TGTGCCAGTAGTATTCTCCTAGCGGGGGGGACCAATGAG.

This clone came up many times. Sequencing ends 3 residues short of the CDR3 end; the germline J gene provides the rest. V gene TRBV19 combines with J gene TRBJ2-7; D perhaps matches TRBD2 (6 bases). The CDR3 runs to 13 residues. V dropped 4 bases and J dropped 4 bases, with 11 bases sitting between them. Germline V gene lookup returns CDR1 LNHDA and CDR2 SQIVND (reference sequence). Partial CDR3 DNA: TGTGCCAGTAGTAGCGGGGCCTTATACGAG. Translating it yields CASSSGALYE. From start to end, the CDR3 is CASSSGALYEQYF.

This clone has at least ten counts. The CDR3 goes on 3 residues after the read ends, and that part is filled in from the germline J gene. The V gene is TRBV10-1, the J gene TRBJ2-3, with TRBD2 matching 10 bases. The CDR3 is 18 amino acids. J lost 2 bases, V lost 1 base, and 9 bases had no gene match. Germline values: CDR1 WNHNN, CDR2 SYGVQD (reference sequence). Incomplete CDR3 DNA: TGCGCCAGCAGTGAGTTGGCTAGCGGGGGATCAACCACAGATACG. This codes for CASSELASGGSTTDT. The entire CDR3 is CASSELASGGSTTDTQYF.

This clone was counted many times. The sequenced part of the CDR3 DNA is TGCAGTGCTAGAGACGGGGGACTTCTTAGCAATCAGCCC. It is translated as CSARDGGLLSNQP. The complete CDR3 protein is CSARDGGLLSNQPQHF. This chain links TRBV20-1 with TRBJ1-5; the D gene is possibly TRBD1 (5 bases). The read halts 3 residues ahead of the CDR3 end, with the missing end drawn from the germline J gene. Germline V gives CDR1 DFQATT, CDR2 SNEGSKA (reference sequence). Trimming stripped 0 bases from V and 0 bases from J, with 12 bases between. This CDR3 contains 16 residues.